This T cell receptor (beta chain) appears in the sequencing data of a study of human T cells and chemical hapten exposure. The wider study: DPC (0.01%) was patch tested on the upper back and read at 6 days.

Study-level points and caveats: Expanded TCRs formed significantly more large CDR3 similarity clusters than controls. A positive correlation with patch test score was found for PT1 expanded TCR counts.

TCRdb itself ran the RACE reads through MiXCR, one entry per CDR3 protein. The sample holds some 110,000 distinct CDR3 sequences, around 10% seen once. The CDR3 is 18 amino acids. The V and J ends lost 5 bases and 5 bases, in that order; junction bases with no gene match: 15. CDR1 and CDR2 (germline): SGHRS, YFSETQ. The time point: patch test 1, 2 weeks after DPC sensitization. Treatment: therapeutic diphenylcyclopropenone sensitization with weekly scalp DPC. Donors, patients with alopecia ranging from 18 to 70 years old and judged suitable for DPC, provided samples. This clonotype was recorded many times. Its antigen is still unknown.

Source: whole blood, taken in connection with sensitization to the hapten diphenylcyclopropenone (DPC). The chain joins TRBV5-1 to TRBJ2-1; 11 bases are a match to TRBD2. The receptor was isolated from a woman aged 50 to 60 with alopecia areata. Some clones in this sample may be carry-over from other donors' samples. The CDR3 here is CASSFRALAGGQNNEQFF. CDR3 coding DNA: TGCGCCAGCAGTTTCCGGGCTCTAGCGGGGGGTCAAAACAATGAGCAGTTCTTC.